The 10 T cell receptor beta chains reported below all come from one sample, sequenced in a study of T cells in localized non-small cell lung cancer. Sequencing used immunoSEQ multiplex PCR; TCRdb keeps in-frame clones, though not all of them. There are under 95,000 clones in the sample; 75% to 85% occur only once, and approximately 9.7% lies in the top ten. The sample in question was peripheral blood, obtained before any cancer treatment. All receptors derive from an older female donor with stage I lung adenocarcinoma.

V and J are TRBV7-2 and TRBJ2-5, with no clear D. V lost 5 bases, J lost 2 bases, and 18 bases lay in between. This CDR3 has 16 residues. CDR1 SGHTA and CDR2 FQGNSA come from the germline V gene. The CDR3 loop is CASSPVGAWLQETQYF. In DNA form, the CDR3 reads TGTGCCAGCAGCCCCGTCGGAGCCTGGTTACAAGAGACCCAGTACTTC.

This clone was seen a few times. V usage is TRBV14 and J usage is TRBJ2-7; 7 bases map to TRBD1. CDR1 and CDR2 from the germline V gene are SGHDN and FVKESK. With 4 bases clipped from V and 3 bases from J, the junction kept 3 bases outside the gene matches. The CDR3 runs 13 residues. This CDR3 reads CASSPRQGYEQYF. In DNA, the CDR3 is TGTGCCAGCAGCCCGAGACAGGGCTACGAGCAGTACTTC.

The chain combines TRBV2 with TRBJ1-4; D remains unclear. Trimming cost V 3 bases and J 4 bases, with 12 bases left between them. CDR1 SNHLY and CDR2 FYNNEI come from the germline V gene. The CDR3 contains 15 residues. The CDR3 sequence: CASSEGRVDNEKLFF. DNA for the CDR3: TGTGCCAGCAGTGAGGGAAGAGTGGATAATGAAAAACTGTTTTTT.

The sample holds one count of this clone. The chain is built from TRBV2 and TRBJ1-1; possible D gene TRBD1, 5 bases. Deletions cut 8 bases from V and 4 bases from J, with 17 bases between. Germline values: CDR1 SNHLY, CDR2 FYNNEI. The CDR3 has 14 residues. This chain's CDR3 is CASSRSGGPTEAFF. CDR3 DNA: TGTGCCAGCTCTCGAAGCGGGGGTCCCACTGAAGCTTTCTTT.

V gene TRBV2 combines with J gene TRBJ2-5, with TRBD2 as a possible D gene (6 bases). Trimming left V 7 bases short and J 4 bases short, with 10 bases between. Germline CDR1 reads SNHLY; CDR2 reads FYNNEI. The CDR3 extends over 12 amino acids. CDR3 loop: CASKLAAETQYF. The CDR3 DNA sequence: TGTGCCAGCAAACTAGCTGCAGAGACCCAGTACTTC. Using reference TRBV2 and TRBJ2-5 for the parts outside the CDR3, the full variable domain is EPEVTQTPSHQVTQMGQEVILRCVPISNHLYFYWYRQILGQKVEFLVSFYNNEISEKSEIFDDQFSVERPDGSNFTLKIRSTKLEDSAMYFCASKLAAETQYFGPGTRLLVL.

This chain uses TRBV5-8 with TRBJ2-7; D is unclear. Trimming took off 4 bases at V and 6 bases at J, with 17 bases between the two ends. This CDR3 has 14 amino acids. The germline gives CDR1 SGHTS, CDR2 YDEGEE. CDR3 in DNA: TGTGCCAGCAGCCCCCGCTTTCGGTTTGCCGAGCAGTACTTC. It encodes CASSPRFRFAEQYF.

This clone was detected once. The CDR3 coding sequence is TGTGCCACCAGAGAATACGAGGATTTTGGCTACACCTTC. This sequence encodes CATREYEDFGYTF. The chain carries TRBV6-5 and TRBJ1-2; no firm D call. The CDR3 contains 13 residues. Between the trimmed V and J ends, which lost 10 bases and 7 bases, there was a span of 19 bases. From germline, CDR1 is MNHEY and CDR2 SVGAGI.

The genes are TRBV19 and TRBJ2-5; the match to TRBD2 covers 7 bases. V dropped 3 bases and J dropped 1; count of bases not matched to a gene: 8. The CDR3 length is 16 residues. Germline CDR1 reads LNHDA; CDR2 reads SQIVND (reference sequence). The CDR3 region has the DNA TGTGCCAGTAGTATGATGGCTTCGGGGGGCCAAGAGACCCAGTACTTC. Protein: CASSMMASGGQETQYF.

The gene calls are TRBV19 and TRBJ1-1; TRBD1 might be the D (6 bases). This CDR3 region has 13 residues. Germline-derived CDR1 and CDR2 are LNHDA and SQIVND (reference sequence). With 3 bases removed from V and 3 bases from J, the gap between germline ends came to 8 bases. The CDR3 loop is CASSIGQYTEAFF. DNA of the CDR3: TGTGCCAGTAGTATCGGACAGTACACTGAAGCTTTCTTT.

The V and J genes are TRBV19 and TRBJ2-1; 15 bases align to TRBD2. The V and J ends lost 3 bases and 7 bases, in that order; junction bases with no gene match: 10. Germline CDR1 is LNHDA and CDR2 is SQIVND (reference sequence). The CDR3 sequence is 18 residues long. The CDR3 nucleotides read TGTGCCAGTAGTATGGGCGGGGGACTAGCGGGAGGTAGTAATGAGCAGTTCTTC. Translated, it gives CASSMGGGLAGGSNEQFF.